This T cell receptor beta chain stems from a study of blood T cell repertoires in COVID-19. The CDR3 has 16 amino acids. CDR1 SGHDT and CDR2 YYEEEE come from the germline V gene. After removal of 1 base from V and 4 bases from J, the junction contained 6 bases not matched to a gene. Source study methods: Reference gene primer amplification in the assay estimated nucleated cell counts. The data were produced by immunoSEQ multiplex PCR, yet TCRdb's version contains in-frame clones alone and is incomplete. Clone size and V and J calls were adopted from that table, with D and trimming inferred from the DNA. The sample holds about 160,000 clones, about 91% seen once.

The chain employs TRBV5-6 and TRBJ2-2; 8 nucleotides agree with TRBD2. The TCR sequence derives from a woman aged 60-70 years who had recovered from COVID-19. The sample comprised peripheral blood. CDR3 residues: CASSLLLAGGTGELFF. CDR3 DNA sequence: TGTGCCAGCAGCTTGCTCCTTGCGGGGGGCACCGGGGAGCTGTTTTTT.